This T cell receptor (beta chain) was sequenced for a study of blood T cell repertoires in COVID-19. At the level of the study: COVID-19 samples from acute and convalescent phases originated in the United States, Italy and Spain.

Under the authors' procedure: How many nucleated cells were present was estimated from reference gene primer amplification. Using immunoSEQ multiplex PCR, the repertoire was profiled, and TCRdb retains in-frame clones only, with some absent. V and J calls and clone size follow that table, whereas D and trimming were derived from the DNA. The data contain 90,000 to 110,000 clones, 85% to 90% of them singletons. The sequenced sample was peripheral blood. The receptor comes from a human donor in a cohort sampled during active COVID-19.

In nucleotides, the CDR3 is TGTGCCAGCAGTCGGGACAGGATGGTCGAGCAGTACTTC. Amino acids: CASSRDRMVEQYF. The chain couples TRBV13 to TRBJ2-7; 8 nucleotides line up with TRBD1. V shed 6 bases, J shed 6 bases, and the junction held 7 bases outside the gene matches. The V gene's germline CDR1 is PRHDT and CDR2 FYEKMQ (reference sequence). This CDR3 contains 13 residues. Full variable domain (remainder filled in from reference TRBV13 and TRBJ2-7): AAGVIQSPRHLIKEKRETATLKCYPIPRHDTVYWYQQGPGQDPQFLISFYEKMQSDKGSIPDRFSAQQFSDYHSELNMSSLELGDSALYFCASSRDRMVEQYFGPGTRLTVT.